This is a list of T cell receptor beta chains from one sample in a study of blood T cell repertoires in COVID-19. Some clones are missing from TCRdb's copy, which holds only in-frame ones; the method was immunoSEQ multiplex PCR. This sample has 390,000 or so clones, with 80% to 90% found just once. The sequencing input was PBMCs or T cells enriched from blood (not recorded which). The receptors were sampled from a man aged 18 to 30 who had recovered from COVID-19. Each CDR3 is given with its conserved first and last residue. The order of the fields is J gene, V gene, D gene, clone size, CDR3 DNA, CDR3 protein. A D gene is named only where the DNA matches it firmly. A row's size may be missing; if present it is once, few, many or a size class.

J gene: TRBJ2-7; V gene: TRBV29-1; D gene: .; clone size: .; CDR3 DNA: TGCAGCGTTGAGTCCCACAGGGCCCCCTACGAGCAGTACTTC; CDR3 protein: CSVESHRAPYEQYF
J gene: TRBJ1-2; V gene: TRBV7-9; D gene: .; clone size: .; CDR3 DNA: TGTGCCAGCAGCCAAATCCAGGGGGGCTACACCTTC; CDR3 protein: CASSQIQGGYTF
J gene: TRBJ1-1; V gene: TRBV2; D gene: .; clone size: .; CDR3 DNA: TGTGCCAGCAGGTCCACGGGCACTGAAGCTTTCTTT; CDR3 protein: CASRSTGTEAFF
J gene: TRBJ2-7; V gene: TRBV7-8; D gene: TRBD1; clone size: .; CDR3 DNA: TGTGCCAGCAGTCCTTCAGGGGGACCCTACGAGCAGTACTTC; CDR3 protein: CASSPSGGPYEQYF
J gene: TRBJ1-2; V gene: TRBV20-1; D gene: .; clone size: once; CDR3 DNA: TGCAGTGCTACAGGGATGAAAGGCTACACCTTC; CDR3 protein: CSATGMKGYTF
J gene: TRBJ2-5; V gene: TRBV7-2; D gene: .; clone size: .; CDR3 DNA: TGTGCCAGCAGCTTAGTTTTCGGAGAGACCCAGTACTTC; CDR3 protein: CASSLVFGETQYF
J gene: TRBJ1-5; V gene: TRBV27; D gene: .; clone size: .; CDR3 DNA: TGTGCCAGCAGTCGGTATAGCAATCAGCCCCAGCATTTT; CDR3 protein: CASSRYSNQPQHF
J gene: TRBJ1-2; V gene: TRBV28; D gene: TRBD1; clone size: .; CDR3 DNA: TGTGCCAGCCGTACAGGGGGCAACTATGGCTACACCTTC; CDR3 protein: CASRTGGNYGYTF
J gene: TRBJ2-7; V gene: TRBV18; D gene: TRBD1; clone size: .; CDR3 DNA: TGTGCCAGCTCACTATACGACAGGGACGAGCAGTACTTC; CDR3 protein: CASSLYDRDEQYF
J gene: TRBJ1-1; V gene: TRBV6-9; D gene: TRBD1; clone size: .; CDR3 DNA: TGTGCCAGCAGTTACGGGGACAGGGCTTTAATACGATTT; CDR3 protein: CASSYGDRALIRF
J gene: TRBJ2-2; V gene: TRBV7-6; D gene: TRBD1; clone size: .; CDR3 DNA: TGTGCCAGCAGATCCGACAGGGGAGGAGGACCCGGGGAGCTGTTTTTT; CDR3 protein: CASRSDRGGGPGELFF
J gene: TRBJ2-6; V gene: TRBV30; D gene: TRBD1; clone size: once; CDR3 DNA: TGTGCTTATTACCGGGACAGGGCGCTTCGTAGCTCTGGGGCCAACGTCCTGACTTTC; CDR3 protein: CAYYRDRALRSSGANVLTF
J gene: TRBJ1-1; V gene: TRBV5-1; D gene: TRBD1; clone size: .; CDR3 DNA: TGCGCCAGCAGCATTCCACAGGGGACGACTGAAGCTTTCTTT; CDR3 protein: CASSIPQGTTEAFF
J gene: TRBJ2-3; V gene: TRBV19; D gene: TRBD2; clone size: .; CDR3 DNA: TGTGCCAGTAGCCTACGGGAGGCGAGGGTTACGCAGTATTTT; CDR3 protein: CASSLREARVTQYF
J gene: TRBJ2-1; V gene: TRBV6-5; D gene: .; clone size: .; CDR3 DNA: TGTGCCAGCAGCCCCAGCCGTAGCTATGAGCAGTTCTTC; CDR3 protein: CASSPSRSYEQFF
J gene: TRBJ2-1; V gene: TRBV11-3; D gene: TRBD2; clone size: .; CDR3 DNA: TGTGCCAGCAGCTTGGGGCAGCGGGAGCTCGTCGGGGAGCAGTTCTTC; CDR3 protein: CASSLGQRELVGEQFF
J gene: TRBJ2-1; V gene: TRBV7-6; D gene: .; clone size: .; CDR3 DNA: TGTGCCAGCAGCCAGACCGCGGTCCCTTACAATGAGCAGTTCTTC; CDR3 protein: CASSQTAVPYNEQFF
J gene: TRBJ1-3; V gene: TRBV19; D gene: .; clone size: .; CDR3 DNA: TGTGCCAGTAGTATAAACAGGAACTTTGGAAACACCATATATTTT; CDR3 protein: CASSINRNFGNTIYF
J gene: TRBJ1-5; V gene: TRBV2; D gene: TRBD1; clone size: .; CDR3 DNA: TGTGCCAGCAGTTTAACGGGACAGGGGAATCAGCCCCAGCATTTT; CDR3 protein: CASSLTGQGNQPQHF
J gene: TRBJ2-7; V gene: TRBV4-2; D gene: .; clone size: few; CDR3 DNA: TGTGCCAGCAGCCAAGGTACCAGTTACACCTACGAGCAGTACTTC; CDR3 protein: CASSQGTSYTYEQYF
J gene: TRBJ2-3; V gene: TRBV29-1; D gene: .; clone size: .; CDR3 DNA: TGCAGCGTTGGAGTAGATACGCAGTATTTT; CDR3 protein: CSVGVDTQYF
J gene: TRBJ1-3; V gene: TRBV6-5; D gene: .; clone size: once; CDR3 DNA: TGTGCCAGCGGCAGACAGCGAAACTCTGGAAACACCATATATTTT; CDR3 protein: CASGRQRNSGNTIYF
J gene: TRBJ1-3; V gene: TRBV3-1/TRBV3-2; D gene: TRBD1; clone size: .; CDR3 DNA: TGTGCCAGCAGGCTCAGGGGGCTTTTTGGAAACACCATATATTTT; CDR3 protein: CASRLRGLFGNTIYF
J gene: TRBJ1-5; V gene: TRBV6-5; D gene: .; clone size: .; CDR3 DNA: TGTGCCACCTCCGAAGTAGGGGTAAGCAATCAGCCCCAGCATTTT; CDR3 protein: CATSEVGVSNQPQHF
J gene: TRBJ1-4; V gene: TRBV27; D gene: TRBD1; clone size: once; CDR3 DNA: TGTGCCAGCAGCTCCAGGGGGTGGATAACTAATGAAAAACTGTTTTTT; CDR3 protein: CASSSRGWITNEKLFF
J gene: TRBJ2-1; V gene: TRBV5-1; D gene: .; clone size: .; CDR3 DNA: TGCGCCAGCAGCTTATGGCGGGCCGCCGATGAGCAGTTCTTC; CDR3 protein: CASSLWRAADEQFF
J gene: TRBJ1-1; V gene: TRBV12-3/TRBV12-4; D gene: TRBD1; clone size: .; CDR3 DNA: TGTGCCAGCAGTTACAGGGGGAACACTGAAGCTTTCTTT; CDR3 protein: CASSYRGNTEAFF
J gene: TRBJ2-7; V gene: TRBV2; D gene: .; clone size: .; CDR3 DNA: TGTGCCAGCAGTTTAGAGGGAGGCACCTACGAGCAGTACTTC; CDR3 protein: CASSLEGGTYEQYF
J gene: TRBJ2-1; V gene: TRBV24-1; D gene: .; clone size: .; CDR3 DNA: TGTGCCACCGGACCTACAGGGTTGAGGGGGAATGAGCAGTTCTTC; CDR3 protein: CATGPTGLRGNEQFF
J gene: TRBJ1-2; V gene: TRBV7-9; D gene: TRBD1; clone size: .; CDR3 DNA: TGTGCCAGCAGCCTGGGACAGCCTACGGGCTATGGCTACACCTTC; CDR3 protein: CASSLGQPTGYGYTF
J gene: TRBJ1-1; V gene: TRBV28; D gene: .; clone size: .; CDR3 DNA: TGTGCCGGAAGTTTTAGGGGCACTGAAGCTTTCTTT; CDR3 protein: CAGSFRGTEAFF
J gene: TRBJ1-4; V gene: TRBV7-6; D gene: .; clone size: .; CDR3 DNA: TGTGCCAGCAAAGCGGACAATGAAAAACTGTTTTTT; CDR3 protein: CASKADNEKLFF
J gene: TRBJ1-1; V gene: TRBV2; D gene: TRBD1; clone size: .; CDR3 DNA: TGTGCCAGCAGGGAAAGGACAGGGGGCGCGGGCCTGGCTGAAGCTTTCTTT; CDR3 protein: CASRERTGGAGLAEAFF
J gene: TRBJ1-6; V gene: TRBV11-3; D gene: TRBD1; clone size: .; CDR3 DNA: TGTGCCAGCAGCCCGTGGGCAGGGGGCATGCCCCTCCACTTT; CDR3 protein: CASSPWAGGMPLHF
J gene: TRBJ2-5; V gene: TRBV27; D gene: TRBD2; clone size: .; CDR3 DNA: TGTGCCAGCAGTTTATCGACCCCGGGGGGTAAAGAGACCCAGTACTTC; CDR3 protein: CASSLSTPGGKETQYF
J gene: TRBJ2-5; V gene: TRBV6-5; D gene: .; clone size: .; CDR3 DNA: TGTGCCAGCAGCCCGTCCACGCTGCGATTAGAGACCCAGTACTTC; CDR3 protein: CASSPSTLRLETQYF
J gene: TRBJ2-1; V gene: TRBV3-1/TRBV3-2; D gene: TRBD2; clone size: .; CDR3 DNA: TGTGCCAGCAGCCAAGAGTCGGGACTAGCGGGGAGGAATGAGCAGTTCTTC; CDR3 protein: CASSQESGLAGRNEQFF
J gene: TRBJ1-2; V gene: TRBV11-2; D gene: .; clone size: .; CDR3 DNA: TGTGCCAGCAGCCCTGGGAGGGACCTTAACTATGGCTACACCTTC; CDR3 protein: CASSPGRDLNYGYTF
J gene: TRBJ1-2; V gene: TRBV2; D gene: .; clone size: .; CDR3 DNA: TGTGCCAGCAGTGCTCAGGGGTTTCCTAACTATGGCTACACCTTC; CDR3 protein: CASSAQGFPNYGYTF
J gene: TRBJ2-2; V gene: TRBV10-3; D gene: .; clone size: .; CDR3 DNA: TGTGCCATCAGTGCAACTAGTGGATCGAACACCGGGGAGCTGTTTTTT; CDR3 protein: CAISATSGSNTGELFF
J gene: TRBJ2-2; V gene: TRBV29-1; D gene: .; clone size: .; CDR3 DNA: TGCAGCGTACCCGATACAGGGAAACAGAACACCGGGGAGCTGTTTTTT; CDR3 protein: CSVPDTGKQNTGELFF